This TCR beta chain appears in the sequencing data of a study of T cell repertoires in cytomegalovirus infection. Germline CDR1 DFQATT, CDR2 SNEGSKA (reference sequence). The CDR3 covers 13 residues. V lost 0 bases to trimming and J lost 2 bases, with 7 bases between them. Of note for this clonotype: Its antigen is not identified.

Via MiXCR, TCRdb re-called the reads, giving one row per CDR3 protein. The sample lists about 130,000 distinct CDR3 sequences, 32% occurring once. The chain is built from TRBV20-1 and TRBJ1-2; no definite D call. The sample was CD8+ T cells from cultured PBMCs, taken from culture after CMV antigen stimulation. The clonotype was recovered from a human donor in good health (CMV status not recorded). Some clones in this sample may be carry-over from other donors' samples. CDR3 residues: CSARDPGNYGYTF. As DNA, the CDR3 is TGCAGTGCTAGAGATCCAGGAAACTATGGCTACACCTTC.